This T cell receptor beta chain was documented in a study of response to subunit inactivated influenza vaccine. MiXCR was run by TCRdb on the RT-PCR reads, yielding one entry per CDR3 protein. The data show hundreds of thousands of distinct CDR3 sequences, around 16% seen once. This CDR3 comprises 15 residues. Trimming took 6 bases from V and 5 from J; bases not matched to a gene: 9. In germline, CDR1 is MNHEY, CDR2 SVGEGT. This clonotype was observed at least ten times. The sample in question was PBMCs from blood, obtained about 13 days after vaccination. The V call is TRBV6-2 or TRBV6-3, the J call TRBJ2-3, with TRBD1 matching 9 bases. The source of this sequence is a middle-aged man who received an inactivated influenza vaccine. The DNA for the CDR3 is TGTGCCAGCAGGCCAGGGACAGGGTGGAGAGATACGCAGTATTTT. Protein product: CASRPGTGWRDTQYF.